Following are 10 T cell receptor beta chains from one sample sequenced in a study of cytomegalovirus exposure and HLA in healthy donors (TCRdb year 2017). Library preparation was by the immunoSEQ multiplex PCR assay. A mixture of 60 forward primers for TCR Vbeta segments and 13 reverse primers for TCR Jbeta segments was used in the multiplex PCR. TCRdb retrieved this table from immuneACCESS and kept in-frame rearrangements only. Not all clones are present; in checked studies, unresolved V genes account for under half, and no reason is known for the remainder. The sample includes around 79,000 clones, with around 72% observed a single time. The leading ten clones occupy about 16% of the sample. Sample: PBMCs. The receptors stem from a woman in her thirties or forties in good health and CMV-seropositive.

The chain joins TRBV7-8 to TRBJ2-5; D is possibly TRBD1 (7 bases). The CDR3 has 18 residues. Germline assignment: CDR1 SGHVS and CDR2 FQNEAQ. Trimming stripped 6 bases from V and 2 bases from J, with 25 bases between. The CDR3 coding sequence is TGTGCCAGCAGAAGAATATCCAACGCGGGACAGCTTCAAGAGACCCAGTACTTC. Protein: CASRRISNAGQLQETQYF.

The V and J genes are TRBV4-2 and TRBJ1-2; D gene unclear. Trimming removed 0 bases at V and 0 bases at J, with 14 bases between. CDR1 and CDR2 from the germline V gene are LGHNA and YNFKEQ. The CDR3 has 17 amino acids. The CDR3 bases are TGTGCCAGCAGCCAAGATCGTCCCAGAACCACTAACTATGGCTACACCTTC. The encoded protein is CASSQDRPRTTNYGYTF.

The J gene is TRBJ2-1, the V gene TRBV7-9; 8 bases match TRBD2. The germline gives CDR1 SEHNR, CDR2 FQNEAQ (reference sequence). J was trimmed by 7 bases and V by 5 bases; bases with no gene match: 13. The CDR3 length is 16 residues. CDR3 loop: CASSPLDSGKRNEQFF. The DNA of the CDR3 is TGTGCCAGCAGCCCCTTGGATAGCGGGAAAAGGAATGAGCAGTTCTTC.

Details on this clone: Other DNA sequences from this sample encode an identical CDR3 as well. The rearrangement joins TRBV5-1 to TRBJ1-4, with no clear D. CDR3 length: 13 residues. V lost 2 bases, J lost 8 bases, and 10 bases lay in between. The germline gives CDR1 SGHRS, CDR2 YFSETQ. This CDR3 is CASSFTRNEKLFF. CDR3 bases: TGCGCCAGCAGCTTCACGCGAAACGAAAAACTGTTTTTT.

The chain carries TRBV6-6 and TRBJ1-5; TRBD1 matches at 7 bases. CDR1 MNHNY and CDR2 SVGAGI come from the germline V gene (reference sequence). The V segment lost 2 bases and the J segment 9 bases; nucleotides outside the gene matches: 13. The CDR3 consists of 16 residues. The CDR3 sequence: CASSYRTGALGGPQHF. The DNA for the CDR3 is TGTGCCAGCAGTTACCGGACAGGCGCGTTGGGGGGGCCCCAGCATTTT.

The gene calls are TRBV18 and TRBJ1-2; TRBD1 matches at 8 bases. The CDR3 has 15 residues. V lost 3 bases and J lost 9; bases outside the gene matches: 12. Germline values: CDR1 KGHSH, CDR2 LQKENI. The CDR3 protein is CASSPNTGQGDSYTF. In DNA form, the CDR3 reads TGTGCCAGCTCACCGAATACTGGACAGGGTGATAGCTACACCTTC.

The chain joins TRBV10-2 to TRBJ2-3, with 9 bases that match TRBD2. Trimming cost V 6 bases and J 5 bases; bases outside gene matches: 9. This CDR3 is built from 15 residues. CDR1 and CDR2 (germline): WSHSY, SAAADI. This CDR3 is CASRDSGRTKDTQYF. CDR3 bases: TGCGCCAGCAGGGATAGCGGGAGAACGAAAGATACGCAGTATTTT.

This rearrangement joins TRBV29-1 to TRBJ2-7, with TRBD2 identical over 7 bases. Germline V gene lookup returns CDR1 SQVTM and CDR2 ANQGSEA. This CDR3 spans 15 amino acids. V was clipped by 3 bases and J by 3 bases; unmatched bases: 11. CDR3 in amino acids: CSVEGSAAGDYEQYF. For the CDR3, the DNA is TGCAGCGTTGAGGGGTCGGCGGCGGGGGACTACGAGCAGTACTTC.

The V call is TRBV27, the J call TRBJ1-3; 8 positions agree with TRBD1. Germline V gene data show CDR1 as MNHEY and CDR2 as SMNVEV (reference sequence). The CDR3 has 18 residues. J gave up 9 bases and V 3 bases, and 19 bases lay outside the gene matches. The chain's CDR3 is CASSFRIPGGLNRSTIYF. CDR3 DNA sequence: TGTGCCAGCAGTTTTCGAATCCCAGGGGGCTTAAATAGGAGCACCATATATTTT.

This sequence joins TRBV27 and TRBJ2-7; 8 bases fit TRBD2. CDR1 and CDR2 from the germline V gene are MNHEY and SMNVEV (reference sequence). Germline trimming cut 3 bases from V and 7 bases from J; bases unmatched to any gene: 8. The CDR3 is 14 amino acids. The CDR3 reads CASSFAGRAREQYF. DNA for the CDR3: TGTGCCAGCAGTTTTGCCGGGAGGGCCCGTGAGCAGTACTTC.